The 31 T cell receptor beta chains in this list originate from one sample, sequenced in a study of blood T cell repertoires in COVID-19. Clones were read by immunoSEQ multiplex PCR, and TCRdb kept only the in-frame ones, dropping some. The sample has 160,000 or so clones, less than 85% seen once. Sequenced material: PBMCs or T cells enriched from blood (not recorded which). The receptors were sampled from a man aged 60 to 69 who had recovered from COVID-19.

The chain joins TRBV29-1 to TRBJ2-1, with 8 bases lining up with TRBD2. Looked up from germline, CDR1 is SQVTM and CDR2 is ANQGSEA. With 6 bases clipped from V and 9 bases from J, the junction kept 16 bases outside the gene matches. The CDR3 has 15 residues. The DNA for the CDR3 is TGCAGCGTCACGGAGTCCGGGACTAGTTTGACTGAGCAGTTCTTC. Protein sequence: CSVTESGTSLTEQFF.

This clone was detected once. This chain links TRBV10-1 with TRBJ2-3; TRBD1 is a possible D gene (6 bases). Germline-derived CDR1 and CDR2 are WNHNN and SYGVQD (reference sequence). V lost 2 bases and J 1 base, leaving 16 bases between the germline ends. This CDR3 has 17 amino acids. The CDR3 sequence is CASSELRRGFGTDTQYF. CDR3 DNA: TGCGCCAGCAGTGAGCTACGTAGGGGGTTCGGCACAGATACGCAGTATTTT.

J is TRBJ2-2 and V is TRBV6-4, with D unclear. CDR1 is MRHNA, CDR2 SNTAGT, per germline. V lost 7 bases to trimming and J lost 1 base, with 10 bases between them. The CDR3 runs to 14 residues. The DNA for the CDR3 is TGTGCCAGCAAAGGTGCAGGGAACACCGGGGAGCTGTTTTTT. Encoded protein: CASKGAGNTGELFF.

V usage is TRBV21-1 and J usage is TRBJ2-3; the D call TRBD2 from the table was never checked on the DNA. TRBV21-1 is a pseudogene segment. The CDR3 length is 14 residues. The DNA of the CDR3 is TGTGCCAGCAGCCCTTTGGAGCGTGGTGATACGCAGTATTTT. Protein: CASSPLERGDTQYF.

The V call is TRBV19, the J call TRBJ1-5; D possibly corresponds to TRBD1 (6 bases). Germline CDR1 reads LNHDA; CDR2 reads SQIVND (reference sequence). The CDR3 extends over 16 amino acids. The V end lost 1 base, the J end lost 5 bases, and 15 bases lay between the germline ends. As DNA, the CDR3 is TGTGCCAGTAGTATAGCGGGTGAGGACAGTTATCAGCCCCAGCATTTT. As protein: CASSIAGEDSYQPQHF.

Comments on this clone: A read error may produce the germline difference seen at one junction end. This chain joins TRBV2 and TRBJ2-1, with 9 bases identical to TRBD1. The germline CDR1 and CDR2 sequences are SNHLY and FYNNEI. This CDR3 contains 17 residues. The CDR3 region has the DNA TGTACCAGCTTTACCCGCCAAGGACAGGGGTGGTCCAATGAGCAGTTCTTC. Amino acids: CTSFTRQGQGWSNEQFF.

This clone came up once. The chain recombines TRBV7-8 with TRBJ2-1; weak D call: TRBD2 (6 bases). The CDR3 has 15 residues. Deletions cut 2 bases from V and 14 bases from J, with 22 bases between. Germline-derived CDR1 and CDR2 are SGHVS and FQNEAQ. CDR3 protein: CASSLSGTAPFLKFF. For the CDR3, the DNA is TGTGCCAGCAGCTTATCCGGGACTGCGCCTTTCCTTAAGTTCTTC.

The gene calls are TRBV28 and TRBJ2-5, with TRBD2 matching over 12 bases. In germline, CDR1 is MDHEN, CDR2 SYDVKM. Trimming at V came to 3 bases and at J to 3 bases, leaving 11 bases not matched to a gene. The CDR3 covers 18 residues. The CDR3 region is CASSFQLAGGTAEETQYF. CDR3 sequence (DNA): TGTGCCAGCAGTTTTCAACTAGCGGGAGGCACCGCCGAAGAGACCCAGTACTTC. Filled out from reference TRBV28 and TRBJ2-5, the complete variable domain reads DVKVTQSSRYLVKRTGEKVFLECVQDMDHENMFWYRQDPGLGLRLIYFSYDVKMKEKGDIPEGYSVSREKKERFSLILESASTNQTSMYLCASSFQLAGGTAEETQYFGPGTRLLVL.

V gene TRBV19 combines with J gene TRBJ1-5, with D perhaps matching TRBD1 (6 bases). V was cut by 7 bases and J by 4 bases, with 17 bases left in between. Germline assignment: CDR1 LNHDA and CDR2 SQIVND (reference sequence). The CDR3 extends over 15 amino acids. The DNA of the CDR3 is TGTGCCAGTACCATGACAGGAGAGGGAAATCAGCCCCAGCATTTT. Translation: CASTMTGEGNQPQHF.

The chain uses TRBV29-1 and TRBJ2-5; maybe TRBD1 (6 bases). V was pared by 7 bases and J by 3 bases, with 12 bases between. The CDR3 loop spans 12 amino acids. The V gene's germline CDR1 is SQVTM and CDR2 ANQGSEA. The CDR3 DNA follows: TGCAGCGACAGGACAGCTGAAGAGACCCAGTACTTC. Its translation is CSDRTAEETQYF.

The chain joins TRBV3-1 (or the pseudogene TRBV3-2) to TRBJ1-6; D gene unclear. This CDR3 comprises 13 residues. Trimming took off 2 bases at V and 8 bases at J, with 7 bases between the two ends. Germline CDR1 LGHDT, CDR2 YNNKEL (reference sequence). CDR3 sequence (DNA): TGTGCCAGCAGCCAAAACAGAGATTCACCCCTCCACTTT. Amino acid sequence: CASSQNRDSPLHF.

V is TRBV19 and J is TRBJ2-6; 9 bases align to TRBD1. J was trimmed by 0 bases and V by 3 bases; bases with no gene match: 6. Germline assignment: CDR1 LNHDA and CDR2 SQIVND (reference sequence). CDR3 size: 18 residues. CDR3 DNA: TGTGCCAGTAGTATTAAGCGACAGGGGGTCTCTGGGGCCAACGTCCTGACTTTC. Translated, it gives CASSIKRQGVSGANVLTF. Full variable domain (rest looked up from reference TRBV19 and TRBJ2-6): DGGITQSPKYLFRKEGQNVTLSCEQNLNHDAMYWYRQDPGQGLRLIYYSQIVNDFQKGDIAEGYSVSREKKESFPLTVTSAQKNPTAFYLCASSIKRQGVSGANVLTFGAGSRLTVL.

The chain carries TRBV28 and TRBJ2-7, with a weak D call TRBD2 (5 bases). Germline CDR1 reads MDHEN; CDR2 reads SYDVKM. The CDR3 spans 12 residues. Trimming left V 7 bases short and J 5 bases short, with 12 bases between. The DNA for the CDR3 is TGTGCCAGCACCATCGCCGGGAACGAGCAGTACTTC. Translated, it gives CASTIAGNEQYF.

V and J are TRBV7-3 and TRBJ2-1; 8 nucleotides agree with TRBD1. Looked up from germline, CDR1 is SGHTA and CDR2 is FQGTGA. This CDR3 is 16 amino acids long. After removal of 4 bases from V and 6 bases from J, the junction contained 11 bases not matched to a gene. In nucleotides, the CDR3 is TGTGCCAGCAGCTCAGCAGGGGGCGGTGGGACCAATGAGCAGTTCTTC. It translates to CASSSAGGGGTNEQFF. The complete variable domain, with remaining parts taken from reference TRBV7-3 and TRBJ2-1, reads GAGVSQTPSNKVTEKGKYVELRCDPISGHTALYWYRQSLGQGPEFLIYFQGTGAADDSGLPNDRFFAVRPEGSVSTLKIQRTERGDSAVYLCASSSAGGGGTNEQFFGPGTRLTVL.

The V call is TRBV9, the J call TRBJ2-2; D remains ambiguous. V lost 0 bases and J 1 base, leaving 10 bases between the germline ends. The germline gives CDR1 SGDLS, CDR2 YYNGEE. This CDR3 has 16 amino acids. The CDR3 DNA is TGTGCCAGCAGCGTAGTCGGTACCCAGAACACCGGGGAGCTGTTTTTT. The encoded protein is CASSVVGTQNTGELFF. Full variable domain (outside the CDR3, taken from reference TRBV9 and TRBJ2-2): DSGVTQTPKHLITATGQRVTLRCSPRSGDLSVYWYQQSLDQGLQFLIQYYNGEERAKGNILERFSAQQFPDLHSELNLSSLELGDSALYFCASSVVGTQNTGELFFGEGSRLTVL.

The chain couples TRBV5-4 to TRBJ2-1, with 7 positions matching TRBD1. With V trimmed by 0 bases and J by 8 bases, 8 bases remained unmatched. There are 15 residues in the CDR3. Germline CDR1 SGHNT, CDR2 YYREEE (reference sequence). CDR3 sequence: CASSLGQGRQYEQFF. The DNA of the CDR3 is TGTGCCAGCAGCTTGGGACAGGGCCGTCAATATGAGCAGTTCTTC.

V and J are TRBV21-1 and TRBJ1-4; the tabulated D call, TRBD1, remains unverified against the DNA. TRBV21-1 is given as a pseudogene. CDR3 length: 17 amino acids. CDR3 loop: CASSKEQGEATNEKLFF. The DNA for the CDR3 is TGTGCCAGCAGCAAAGAACAGGGGGAAGCAACTAATGAAAAACTGTTTTTT.

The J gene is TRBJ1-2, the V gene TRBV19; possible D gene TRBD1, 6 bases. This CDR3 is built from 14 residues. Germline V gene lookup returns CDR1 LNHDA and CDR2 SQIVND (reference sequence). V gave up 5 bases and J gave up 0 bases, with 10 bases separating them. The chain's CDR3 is CASSLQGANYGYTF. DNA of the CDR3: TGTGCCAGTAGTTTACAGGGAGCTAACTATGGCTACACCTTC.

The CDR3, as DNA: TGTGCCAGTAGTATGTACAGGGCGGACTATGGCTACACCTTC. Its protein is CASSMYRADYGYTF. The chain couples TRBV19 to TRBJ1-2; D possibly corresponds to TRBD1 (6 bases). V lost 3 bases, J lost 3 bases, and 11 bases lay in between. The CDR3 is made up of 14 amino acids. Germline-derived CDR1 and CDR2 are LNHDA and SQIVND (reference sequence).

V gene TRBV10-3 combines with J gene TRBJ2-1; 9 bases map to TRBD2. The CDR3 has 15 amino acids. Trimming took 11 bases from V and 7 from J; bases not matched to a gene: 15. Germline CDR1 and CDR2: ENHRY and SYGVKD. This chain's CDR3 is CAVNQEGLARNEQFF. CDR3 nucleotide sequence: TGTGCCGTCAATCAAGAGGGACTAGCACGTAATGAGCAGTTCTTC.

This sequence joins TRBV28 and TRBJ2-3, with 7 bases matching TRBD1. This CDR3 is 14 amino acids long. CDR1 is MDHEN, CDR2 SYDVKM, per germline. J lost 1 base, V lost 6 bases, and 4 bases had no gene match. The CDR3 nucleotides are TGTGCCAGCAGGCGGACAGGCCGCACAGATACGCAGTATTTT. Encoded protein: CASRRTGRTDTQYF.

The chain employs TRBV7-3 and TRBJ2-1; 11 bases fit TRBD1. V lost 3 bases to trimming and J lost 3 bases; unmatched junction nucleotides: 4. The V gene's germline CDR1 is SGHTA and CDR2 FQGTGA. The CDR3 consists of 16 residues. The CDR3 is CASSLSGTGGYNEQFF. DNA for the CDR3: TGTGCCAGCAGCTTGTCCGGGACAGGGGGCTACAATGAGCAGTTCTTC. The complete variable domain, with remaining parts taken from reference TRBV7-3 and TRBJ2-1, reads GAGVSQTPSNKVTEKGKYVELRCDPISGHTALYWYRQSLGQGPEFLIYFQGTGAADDSGLPNDRFFAVRPEGSVSTLKIQRTERGDSAVYLCASSLSGTGGYNEQFFGPGTRLTVL.

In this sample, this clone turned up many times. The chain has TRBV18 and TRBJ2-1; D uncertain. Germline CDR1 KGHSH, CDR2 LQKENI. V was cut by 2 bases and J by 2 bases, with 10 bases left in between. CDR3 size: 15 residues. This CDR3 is CASSPGPPPYNEQFF. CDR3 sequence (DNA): TGTGCCAGCTCACCAGGCCCACCCCCCTACAATGAGCAGTTCTTC. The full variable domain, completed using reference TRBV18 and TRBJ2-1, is NAGVMQNPRHLVRRRGQEARLRCSPMKGHSHVYWYRQLPEEGLKFMVYLQKENIIDESGMPKERFSAEFPKEGPSILRIQQVVRGDSAAYFCASSPGPPPYNEQFFGPGTRLTVL.

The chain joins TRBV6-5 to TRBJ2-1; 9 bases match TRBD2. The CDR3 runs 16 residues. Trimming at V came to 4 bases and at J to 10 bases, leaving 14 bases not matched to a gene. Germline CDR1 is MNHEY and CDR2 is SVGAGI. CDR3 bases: TGTGCCAGCAGTTTACGACTTCTAGCGGGACCCCCCGAGCAGTTCTTC. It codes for CASSLRLLAGPPEQFF.

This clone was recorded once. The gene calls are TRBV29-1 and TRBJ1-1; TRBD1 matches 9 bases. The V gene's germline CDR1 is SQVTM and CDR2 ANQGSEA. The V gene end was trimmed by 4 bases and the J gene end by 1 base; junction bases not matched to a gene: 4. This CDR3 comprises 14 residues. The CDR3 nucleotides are TGCAGCGTTGTCGCGGACAGGGGGAACACTGAAGCTTTCTTT. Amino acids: CSVVADRGNTEAFF.

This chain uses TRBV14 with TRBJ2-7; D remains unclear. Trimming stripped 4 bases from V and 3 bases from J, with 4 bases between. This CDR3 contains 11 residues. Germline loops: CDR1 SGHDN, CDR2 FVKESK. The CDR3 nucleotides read TGTGCCAGCAGCCCAATCTACGAGCAGTACTTC. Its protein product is CASSPIYEQYF. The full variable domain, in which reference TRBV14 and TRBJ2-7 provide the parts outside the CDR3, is EAGVTQFPSHSVIEKGQTVTLRCDPISGHDNLYWYRRVMGKEIKFLLHFVKESKQDESGMPNNRFLAERTGGTYSTLKVQPAELEDSGVYFCASSPIYEQYFGPGTRLTVT.

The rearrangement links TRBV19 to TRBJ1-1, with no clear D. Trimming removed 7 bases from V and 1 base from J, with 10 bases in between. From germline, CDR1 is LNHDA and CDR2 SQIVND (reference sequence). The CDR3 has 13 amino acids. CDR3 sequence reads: CASNRVGNTEAFF. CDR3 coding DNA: TGTGCCAGTAATCGGGTGGGGAACACTGAAGCTTTCTTT. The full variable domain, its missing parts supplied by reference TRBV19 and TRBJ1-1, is DGGITQSPKYLFRKEGQNVTLSCEQNLNHDAMYWYRQDPGQGLRLIYYSQIVNDFQKGDIAEGYSVSREKKESFPLTVTSAQKNPTAFYLCASNRVGNTEAFFGQGTRLTVV.

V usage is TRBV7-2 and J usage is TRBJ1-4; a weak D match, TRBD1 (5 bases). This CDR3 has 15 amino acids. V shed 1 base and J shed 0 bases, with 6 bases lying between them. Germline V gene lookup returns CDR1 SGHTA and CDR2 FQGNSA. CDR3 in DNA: TGTGCCAGCAGCTTAGGGGGCCCAACTAATGAAAAACTGTTTTTT. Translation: CASSLGGPTNEKLFF.

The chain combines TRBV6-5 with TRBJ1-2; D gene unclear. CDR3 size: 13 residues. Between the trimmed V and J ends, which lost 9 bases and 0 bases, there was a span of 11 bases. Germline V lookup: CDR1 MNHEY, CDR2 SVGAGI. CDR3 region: CASGRGANYGYTF. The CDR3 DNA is TGTGCCAGTGGACGGGGTGCTAACTATGGCTACACCTTC.

CDR3 sequence: CATSRDQNPRTGNTIYF. CDR3 sequence (DNA): TGTGCCACCAGCAGAGATCAGAATCCAAGAACTGGAAACACCATATATTTT. The chain links TRBV15 to TRBJ1-3; D is unclear. The V end lost 0 bases, the J end lost 2 bases, and 14 bases lay between the germline ends. The CDR3 is 17 amino acids. Germline V gives CDR1 LNHNV, CDR2 YYDKDF (reference sequence).

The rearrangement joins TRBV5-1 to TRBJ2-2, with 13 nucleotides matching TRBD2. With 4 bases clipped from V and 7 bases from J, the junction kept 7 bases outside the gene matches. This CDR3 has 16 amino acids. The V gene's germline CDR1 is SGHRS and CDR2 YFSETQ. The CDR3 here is CASSLLAGGINGELFF. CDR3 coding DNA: TGCGCCAGCAGCCTACTAGCGGGAGGGATAAACGGGGAGCTGTTTTTT. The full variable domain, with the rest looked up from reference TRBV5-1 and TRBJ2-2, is KAGVTQTPRYLIKTRGQQVTLSCSPISGHRSVSWYQQTPGQGLQFLFEYFSETQRNKGNFPGRFSGRQFSNSRSEMNVSTLELGDSALYLCASSLLAGGINGELFFGEGSRLTVL.